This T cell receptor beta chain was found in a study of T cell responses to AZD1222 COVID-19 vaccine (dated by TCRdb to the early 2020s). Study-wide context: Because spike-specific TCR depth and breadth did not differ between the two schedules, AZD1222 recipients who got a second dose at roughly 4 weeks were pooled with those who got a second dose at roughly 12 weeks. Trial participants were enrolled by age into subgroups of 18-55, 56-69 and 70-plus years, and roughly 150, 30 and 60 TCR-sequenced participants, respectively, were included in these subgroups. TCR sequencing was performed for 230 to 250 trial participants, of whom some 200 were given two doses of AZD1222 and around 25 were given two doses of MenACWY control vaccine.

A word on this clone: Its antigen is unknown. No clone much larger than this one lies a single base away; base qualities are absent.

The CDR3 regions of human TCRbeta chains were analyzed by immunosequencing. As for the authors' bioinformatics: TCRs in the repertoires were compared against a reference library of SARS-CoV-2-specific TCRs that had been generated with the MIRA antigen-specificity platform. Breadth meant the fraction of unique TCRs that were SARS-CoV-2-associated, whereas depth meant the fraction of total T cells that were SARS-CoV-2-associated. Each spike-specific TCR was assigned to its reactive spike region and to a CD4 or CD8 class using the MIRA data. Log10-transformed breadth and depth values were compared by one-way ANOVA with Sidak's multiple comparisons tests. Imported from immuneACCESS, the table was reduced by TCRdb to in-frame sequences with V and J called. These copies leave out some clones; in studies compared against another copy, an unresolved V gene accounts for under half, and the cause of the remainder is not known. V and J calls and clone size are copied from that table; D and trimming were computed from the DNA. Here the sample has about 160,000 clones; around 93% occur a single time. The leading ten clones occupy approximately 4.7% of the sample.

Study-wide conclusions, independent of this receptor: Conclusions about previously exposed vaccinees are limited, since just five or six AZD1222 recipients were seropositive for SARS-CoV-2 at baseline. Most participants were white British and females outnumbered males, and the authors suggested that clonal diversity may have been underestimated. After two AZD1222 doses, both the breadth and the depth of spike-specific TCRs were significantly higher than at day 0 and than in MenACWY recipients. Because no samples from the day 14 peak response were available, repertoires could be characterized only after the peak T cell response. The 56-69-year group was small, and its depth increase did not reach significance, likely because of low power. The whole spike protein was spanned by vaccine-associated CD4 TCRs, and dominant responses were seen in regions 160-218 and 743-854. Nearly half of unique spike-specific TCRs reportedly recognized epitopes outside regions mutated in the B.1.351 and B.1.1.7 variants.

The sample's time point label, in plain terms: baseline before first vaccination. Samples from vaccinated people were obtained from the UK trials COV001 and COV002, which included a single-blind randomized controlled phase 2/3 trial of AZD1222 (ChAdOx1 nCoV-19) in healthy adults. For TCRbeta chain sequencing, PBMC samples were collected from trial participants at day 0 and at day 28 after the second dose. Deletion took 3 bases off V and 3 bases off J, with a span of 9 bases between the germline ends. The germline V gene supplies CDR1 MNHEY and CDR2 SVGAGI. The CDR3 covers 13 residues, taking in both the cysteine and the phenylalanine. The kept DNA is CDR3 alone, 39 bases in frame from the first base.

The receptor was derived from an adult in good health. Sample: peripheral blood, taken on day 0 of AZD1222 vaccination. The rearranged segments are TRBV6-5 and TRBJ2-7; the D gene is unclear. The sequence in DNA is TGTGCCAGCAGTTATTACCCAGGCTACGAGCAGTACTTC. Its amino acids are CASSYYPGYEQYF.